Below, 31 T cell receptor beta chains from the same sample are listed, as sequenced in a study of blood T cells in healthy people across ages. Together with a sample-barcoded 5' primer, a J-beta primer mix was included in a second PCR lasting roughly 6 to 12 cycles. TCRdb reprocessed the 5' RACE reads with MiXCR, giving one entry per CDR3 protein. The table shows 800,000 or so distinct CDR3 sequences, with around a quarter occurring only once. These same data were also listed under a study on T cells of mothers and their children.

The sequenced sample was blood. Source of these receptors: a boy younger than 18 in good health.

The chain uses TRBV29-1 and TRBJ2-1; 8 nucleotides align to TRBD1. Germline lookup yields CDR1 SQVTM and CDR2 ANQGSEA. Trimming took 1 base from V and 11 from J; bases not matched to a gene: 16. This CDR3 is 16 amino acids long. CDR3 in DNA: TGCAGCGTTGAAGGGAAGATGACAGGGGCCAGGGATAAGCAGTTCTTC. This codes for CSVEGKMTGARDKQFF.

The chain combines TRBV5-1 with TRBJ2-1; TRBD1 agrees at 9 bases. Germline CDR1 and CDR2: SGHRS and YFSETQ. The CDR3 is made up of 15 amino acids. V gave up 1 base and J gave up 5 bases; unmatched junction bases: 4. The chain's CDR3 is CASSLLTGGDNEQFF. DNA for the CDR3: TGCGCCAGCAGCTTGTTGACAGGGGGTGACAATGAGCAGTTCTTC.

There are a few counts of this clonotype. The chain couples TRBV9 to TRBJ2-5; 8 bases map to TRBD2. CDR1 and CDR2 (germline): SGDLS, YYNGEE. CDR3 size: 18 residues. V lost 3 bases to trimming and J lost 5 bases; unmatched junction nucleotides: 18. The CDR3 bases are TGTGCCAGCAGCGGCGGGACTAGTGGGAGGGAGAGTCGCGAGACCCAGTACTTC. This encodes CASSGGTSGRESRETQYF. Combining the CDR3 with reference TRBV9 and TRBJ2-5 gives the whole variable domain DSGVTQTPKHLITATGQRVTLRCSPRSGDLSVYWYQQSLDQGLQFLIQYYNGEERAKGNILERFSAQQFPDLHSELNLSSLELGDSALYFCASSGGTSGRESRETQYFGPGTRLLVL.

The chain carries TRBV5-6 and TRBJ2-2; 10 bases map to TRBD2. V shed 3 bases, J shed 6 bases, and the junction held 11 bases outside the gene matches. Germline V gene data show CDR1 as SGHDT and CDR2 as YYEEEE. This CDR3 has 17 amino acids. CDR3 coding DNA: TGTGCCAGCAGCTACTGGTCGAGCGGGGGGGCCTCCGGGGAGCTGTTTTTT. It translates to CASSYWSSGGASGELFF.

This clonotype was seen ten or more times. V gene TRBV29-1 combines with J gene TRBJ2-1, with 11 nucleotides matching TRBD2. The CDR3 has 14 amino acids. CDR1 SQVTM and CDR2 ANQGSEA come from the germline V gene. The V and J ends lost 4 bases and 3 bases, in that order; junction bases with no gene match: 2. The CDR3 sequence is CSVAGLADYNEQFF. The CDR3 DNA reads TGCAGCGTTGCGGGACTAGCGGACTACAATGAGCAGTTCTTC.

DNA of the CDR3: TGTGCCAGCAGTTCTGGCAGGTCTACCTACGAGCAGTACTTC. It encodes CASSSGRSTYEQYF. The V and J genes are TRBV28 and TRBJ2-5; D gene ambiguous. TRBJ2-7 matches the DNA end more closely, so the J call is doubtful. CDR1 MDHEN and CDR2 SYDVKM come from the germline V gene. This CDR3 region has 14 residues.

The genes are TRBV20-1 and TRBJ2-5; D may be TRBD1 (6 bases). The end of the DNA is better explained by TRBJ2-7, so the J call may be wrong. This CDR3 spans 13 amino acids. CDR1 is DFQATT and CDR2 is SNEGSKA in the germline V gene (reference sequence). CDR3 amino acids: CSATSRGRDEQYF. CDR3 bases: TGCAGTGCCACCTCCAGGGGAAGGGACGAGCAGTACTTC.

This clonotype showed up just a few times. The chain joins TRBV6-2 or TRBV6-3 to TRBJ1-1, with D maybe TRBD1 (6 bases). CDR1 is MNHEY, CDR2 SVGEGT, per germline. The CDR3 is made up of 13 amino acids. V was cut by 5 bases and J by 4 bases, with 11 bases left in between. DNA of the CDR3: TGTGCCAGCAGTGACAGGTTCGGCACTGAAGCTTTCTTT. It specifies CASSDRFGTEAFF.

J is TRBJ1-6 and V is TRBV7-2; a weak D match, TRBD1 (6 bases). CDR1 and CDR2 (germline): SGHTA, FQGNSA. This CDR3 spans 15 amino acids. V was clipped by 4 bases and J by 6 bases, with 13 bases between them. CDR3 residues: CASSSLRQANSPLHF. CDR3 bases: TGTGCCAGCAGCTCCCTCAGACAGGCTAATTCACCCCTCCACTTT.

Many counts were recorded for this clonotype. The CDR3 region has the DNA TGTGCCAGCAGCAATACGGACAGGGGGATGTGGGAGCAGTTCTTC. Translation: CASSNTDRGMWEQFF. The chain recombines TRBV7-2 with TRBJ2-1, with TRBD1 matching 10 bases. Germline V gene data show CDR1 as SGHTA and CDR2 as FQGNSA. The CDR3 is made up of 15 amino acids. The junction had 11 bases not matched to a gene; V was cut back by 5 bases and J by 10 bases.

This rearrangement joins TRBV6-2 or TRBV6-3 to TRBJ1-1; possibly TRBD1 for D (5 bases). V gave up 6 bases and J gave up 5 bases, with 13 bases separating them. CDR1 and CDR2 (germline): MNHEY, SVGEGT. CDR3 length: 13 residues. Here the CDR3 reads CASSKSGLTEAFF. DNA for the CDR3: TGTGCCAGCAGCAAGTCAGGGTTGACTGAAGCTTTCTTT.

This clonotype was seen ten or more times. J is TRBJ2-7 and V is TRBV2; TRBD1 agrees at 8 bases. Germline V gene lookup returns CDR1 SNHLY and CDR2 FYNNEI. The CDR3 is made up of 13 amino acids. V lost 6 bases to trimming and J lost 6 bases; unmatched junction nucleotides: 7. The CDR3 sequence: CASSQDRVFEQYF. The CDR3, as DNA: TGTGCCAGCAGCCAGGACAGGGTCTTCGAGCAGTACTTC.

In its sample, this clonotype was seen a few times. The chain combines TRBV20-1 with TRBJ2-3, with 7 bases fitting TRBD2. The CDR3 consists of 15 residues. CDR1 is DFQATT, CDR2 SNEGSKA, per germline (reference sequence). J gave up 0 bases and V 6 bases, and 9 bases lay outside the gene matches. CDR3 region: CSAVGLADSTDTQYF. In DNA form, the CDR3 reads TGCAGTGCCGTGGGTCTAGCGGATAGCACAGATACGCAGTATTTT.

The chain links TRBV7-8 to TRBJ2-7; the D is unclear. The CDR3 has 13 amino acids. Between the trimmed V and J ends, which lost 1 base and 6 bases, there was a span of 10 bases. CDR1 is SGHVS, CDR2 FQNEAQ, per germline. CDR3 nucleotides: TGTGCCAGCAGCTTAGGTTCTGATAGCGAGCAGTACTTC. It codes for CASSLGSDSEQYF.

The chain joins TRBV20-1 to TRBJ2-7; 7 bases agree with TRBD2. V lost 6 bases to trimming and J lost 2 bases; unmatched junction nucleotides: 10. Looked up from germline, CDR1 is DFQATT and CDR2 is SNEGSKA (reference sequence). CDR3 length: 14 residues. CDR3 bases: TGCAGTGCAGATCCTAGCGGAGCGACCTACGAGCAGTACTTC. It codes for CSADPSGATYEQYF.

The chain carries TRBV24-1 and TRBJ2-5, with a weak D call TRBD2 (6 bases). V was cut by 7 bases and J by 5 bases, with 16 bases left in between. Germline V CDR1 and CDR2: KGHDR, SFDVKD. The CDR3 is 14 amino acids. The CDR3 DNA reads TGTGCCACCAGCTCTGGCGGGGTATGGGAGACCCAGTACTTC. It specifies CATSSGGVWETQYF.

This clonotype occurred many times. The chain has TRBV7-2 and TRBJ1-4; TRBD1 aligns across 7 bases. Unmatched junction bases numbered 9, after V lost 5 bases and J lost 0 bases. This CDR3 region has 17 residues. CDR1 is SGHTA and CDR2 is FQGNSA in the germline V gene. For the CDR3, the DNA is TGTGCCAGCAGCGCAGGGAGGGGGCGCGCAACTAATGAAAAACTGTTTTTT. This codes for CASSAGRGRATNEKLFF.

The chain uses TRBV6-6 and TRBJ2-1; TRBD2 is a possible D gene (7 bases). Between the trimmed V and J ends, which lost 6 bases and 4 bases, there was a span of 16 bases. Germline V CDR1 and CDR2: MNHNY, SVGAGI (reference sequence). This CDR3 comprises 15 residues. The CDR3 region is CASSPRGGGYNEQFF. The CDR3 DNA reads as TGTGCCAGCAGCCCTCGGGGAGGGGGATACAATGAGCAGTTCTTC.

This clonotype has more than one count but fewer than ten. The V and J genes are TRBV20-1 and TRBJ2-4, with D uncertain. The CDR3 has 15 amino acids. Germline V gives CDR1 DFQATT, CDR2 SNEGSKA (reference sequence). V lost 2 bases and J 6 bases, leaving 17 bases between the germline ends. The CDR3 bases are TGCAGTGCTAGATTCCTCGACACGCCCGGAAACATTCAGTACTTC. It specifies CSARFLDTPGNIQYF.

There are a few counts of this clonotype. The chain employs TRBV20-1 and TRBJ2-1, with 13 bases fitting TRBD2. The CDR3 extends over 16 amino acids. Germline lookup yields CDR1 DFQATT and CDR2 SNEGSKA (reference sequence). J gave up 8 bases and V 2 bases, and 9 bases lay outside the gene matches. The CDR3 loop reads CSARSSGLAGSDEQFF. The CDR3 bases are TGCAGTGCTAGAAGTTCGGGACTAGCGGGATCGGATGAGCAGTTCTTC.

The chain uses TRBV10-3 and TRBJ2-5; 7 bases are a match to TRBD1. This CDR3 has 13 amino acids. After removal of 6 bases from V and 3 bases from J, the junction contained 4 bases not matched to a gene. CDR1 and CDR2 from the germline V gene are ENHRY and SYGVKD. The CDR3, as DNA: TGTGCCATCAGCGCCAGGGGGAAAGAGACCCAGTACTTC. This codes for CAISARGKETQYF.

The CDR3 loop reads CASSFHSGAETQYF. CDR3 nucleotides: TGTGCCAGCAGTTTTCACAGCGGTGCGGAGACCCAGTACTTC. The chain combines TRBV11-3 with TRBJ2-5; tentative D call: TRBD2 (5 bases). Deletions cut 6 bases from V and 5 bases from J, with 16 bases between. CDR3 length: 14 residues. In germline, CDR1 is SGHNT, CDR2 YENEEA.

This chain links TRBV20-1 with TRBJ2-5, with D unresolved. The DNA matches TRBJ2-7 better at its end, which makes the J call doubtful. Germline values: CDR1 DFQATT, CDR2 SNEGSKA (reference sequence). The CDR3 runs 13 residues. CDR3 sequence reads: CSARYSFSYEQYF. The DNA for the CDR3 is TGCAGTGCTAGATACAGCTTCTCCTACGAGCAGTACTTC.

This clonotype showed up just a few times. The chain recombines TRBV29-1 with TRBJ1-2; D gene unclear. The ends were cut back, 7 bases at V and 5 bases at J, with 20 bases in the middle. Germline values: CDR1 SQVTM, CDR2 ANQGSEA. The CDR3 sequence is 14 residues long. Written as DNA, the CDR3 is TGCAGCGCCGAAGGGTATCGAGGCACTTATGGCTACACCTTC. Translated, it gives CSAEGYRGTYGYTF. The full variable domain, its missing parts supplied by reference TRBV29-1 and TRBJ1-2, is SAVISQKPSRDICQRGTSLTIQCQVDSQVTMMFWYRQQPGQSLTLIATANQGSEATYESGFVIDKFPISRPNLTFSTLTVSNMSPEDSSIYLCSAEGYRGTYGYTFGSGTRLTVV.

Only a few counts were recorded for this clonotype. The chain carries TRBV6-1 and TRBJ2-7; TRBD2 matches at 7 bases. Germline CDR1 MNHNS, CDR2 SASEGT. Trimming at V came to 7 bases and at J to 7 bases, leaving 7 bases not matched to a gene. The CDR3 has 12 amino acids. CDR3 loop: CASNPRAGEQYF. The CDR3 coding sequence is TGTGCCAGCAATCCGAGAGCGGGGGAGCAGTACTTC.

This clonotype has just a few counts. The chain uses TRBV5-1 and TRBJ2-5, with D hard to call. The CDR3 sequence is 15 residues long. The V end lost 0 bases, the J end lost 4 bases, and 13 bases lay between the germline ends. Per germline, CDR1 SGHRS and CDR2 YFSETQ. DNA for the CDR3: TGCGCCAGCAGCTTGGCCGGAGCACCAGTAGAGACCCAGTACTTC. This encodes CASSLAGAPVETQYF.

The chain recombines TRBV28 with TRBJ1-2, with D unresolved. The CDR3 length is 11 residues. Trimming stripped 3 bases from V and 6 bases from J, with 5 bases between. From germline, CDR1 is MDHEN and CDR2 SYDVKM. The CDR3 is CASSFGNGYTF. The DNA of the CDR3 is TGTGCCAGCAGTTTTGGAAATGGCTACACCTTC.

The table lists this clonotype with a few counts. The genes are TRBV28 and TRBJ2-4; D may be TRBD1 (5 bases). Germline V gene data show CDR1 as MDHEN and CDR2 as SYDVKM. There are 15 residues in the CDR3. The V end was cut by 6 bases, the J end by 1 base, with 13 bases between. DNA of the CDR3: TGTGCCAGCAGACCTCAGACAGTTGCCAAAAACATTCAGTACTTC. Its translation is CASRPQTVAKNIQYF.

The V call is TRBV7-9, the J call TRBJ2-7; D perhaps matches TRBD1 (6 bases). The J call may be faulty, since TRBJ2-1 better matches the DNA end. CDR1 SEHNR and CDR2 FQNEAQ come from the germline V gene (reference sequence). CDR3 length: 15 amino acids. The CDR3 sequence is CASSLLGPRGNEQFF. As DNA, the CDR3 is TGTGCCAGCAGCTTATTGGGACCCAGGGGTAATGAGCAGTTCTTC.

The chain employs TRBV12-3 or TRBV12-4 and TRBJ2-1; D is ambiguous. This CDR3 has 14 amino acids. V was trimmed by 6 bases and J by 7 bases, leaving 16 bases between them. The CDR3 region has the DNA TGTGCCAGCAGCCCCACGACGTCTGGGAATGAGCAGTTCTTC. Its protein product is CASSPTTSGNEQFF.

V usage is TRBV10-3 and J usage is TRBJ1-1; 7 bases match TRBD1. J lost 9 bases, V lost 2 bases, and 6 bases had no gene match. The germline CDR1 and CDR2 sequences are ENHRY and SYGVKD. CDR3 length: 13 residues. Here the CDR3 reads CAISEDRVGKAFF. CDR3 nucleotides: TGTGCCATCAGTGAGGACAGGGTCGGGAAAGCTTTCTTT.